Listed here are 4 T cell receptor beta chains from one sample, sequenced in a study of regulatory T cells in long-lasting Graves disease. Through Arm-PCR of CDR3 regions and iRepertoire HTBI primers, TCR beta libraries were built. TCRdb reprocessed the multiplex PCR reads via MiXCR and lists one record per CDR3 protein. The sample lists roughly 450,000 distinct CDR3 sequences; roughly 22% were seen once. Described time point: persistent/refractory GD, antithyroid drugs over 5 years with positive TRAb. With RNA extracted from PBMCs as input, the TCR library was made. The sample consisted of peripheral blood mononuclear cells (PBMCs), taken when the disease was refractory, from a patient treated with antithyroid drugs. The receptors derive from a female donor with Graves disease.

The genes are TRBV12-3 or TRBV12-4 and TRBJ1-2, with D uncertain. There are 16 residues in the CDR3. Trimming stripped 2 bases from V and 0 bases from J, with 13 bases between. The CDR3 DNA follows: TGTGCCAGCAGTTTATCCCTGGGCTTTCCTAACTATGGCTACACCTTC. Translated: CASSLSLGFPNYGYTF.

This clonotype has more than one count but fewer than ten. The gene calls are TRBV7-8 and TRBJ1-1, with 10 positions matching TRBD1. With 4 bases clipped from V and 1 base from J, the junction kept 6 bases outside the gene matches. The CDR3 is made up of 16 amino acids. Germline loops: CDR1 SGHVS, CDR2 FQNEAQ. The CDR3 region has the DNA TGTGCCAGCAGCTCAGAGGACAGGGGGTGGAACACTGAAGCTTTCTTT. Translating it yields CASSSEDRGWNTEAFF.

The gene calls are TRBV4-2 and TRBJ1-5, with 9 bases identical to TRBD1. Germline V gene data show CDR1 as LGHNA and CDR2 as YNFKEQ. V lost 5 bases and J lost 7; bases outside the gene matches: 6. CDR3 length: 14 amino acids. The CDR3 protein is CASSTGQGSQPQHF. Here the CDR3 DNA reads TGTGCCAGCAGCACCGGACAGGGGAGCCAGCCCCAGCATTTT.

The chain carries TRBV6-1 and TRBJ2-2; no clear D gene. From germline, CDR1 is MNHNS and CDR2 SASEGT. V gave up 3 bases and J gave up 3 bases, with 8 bases separating them. The CDR3 covers 14 residues. The CDR3 loop is CASSDGVHTGELFF. The CDR3 DNA follows: TGTGCCAGCAGTGACGGAGTCCACACCGGGGAGCTGTTTTTT.